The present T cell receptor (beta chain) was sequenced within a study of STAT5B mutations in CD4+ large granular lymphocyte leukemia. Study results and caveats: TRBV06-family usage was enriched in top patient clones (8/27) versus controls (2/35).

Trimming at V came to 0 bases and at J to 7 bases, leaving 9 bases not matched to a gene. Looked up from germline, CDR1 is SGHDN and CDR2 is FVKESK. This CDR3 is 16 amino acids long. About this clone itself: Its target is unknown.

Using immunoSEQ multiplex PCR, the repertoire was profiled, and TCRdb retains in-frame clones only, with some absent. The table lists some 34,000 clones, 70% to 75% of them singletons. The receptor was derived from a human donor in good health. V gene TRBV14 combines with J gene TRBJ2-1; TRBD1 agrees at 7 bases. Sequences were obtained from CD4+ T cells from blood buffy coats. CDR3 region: CASSQDFSGGYNEQFF. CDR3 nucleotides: TGTGCCAGCAGCCAAGATTTTTCAGGGGGTTATAATGAGCAGTTCTTC. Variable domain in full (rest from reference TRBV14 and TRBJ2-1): EAGVTQFPSHSVIEKGQTVTLRCDPISGHDNLYWYRRVMGKEIKFLLHFVKESKQDESGMPNNRFLAERTGGTYSTLKVQPAELEDSGVYFCASSQDFSGGYNEQFFGPGTRLTVL.